The T cell receptor beta chain under discussion was sequenced for a study of blood T cell repertoires in COVID-19 (dated by TCRdb to about 2020). About the investigation overall: The collaborator samples originated in the United States, Italy and Spain and spanned the acute and convalescent phases of COVID-19. Nearly every sample came with metadata listing a de-identified subject ID, COVID-19 status, age in years and sex. The dataset comprised deeply sampled blood TCRbeta repertoires from subjects exposed to, actively infected with, or recovered from COVID-19. Where available, HLA class I and class II types were obtained from metadata supplied by the sample provider rather than from assay-based typing. The prospective study material was composed of cDNA or gDNA derived from T cells, B-cell-depleted T cells, or PBMCs. The samples were drawn from two sources: the first 160 participants of the ongoing ImmuneRACE study, and 1,000 to 1,500 subjects contributed by 6 global collaborators. The repertoires were released in a freely available public database meant as a resource for research on the immune response to SARS-CoV-2.

Whole blood was collected in K2EDTA tubes by collaborating institutions according to the institutions' own protocols. For TCRbeta analysis, collaborators shipped samples in one of three forms: frozen whole blood, isolated PBMCs, or DNA extracted from either of those sample types. General findings and caveats noted by the study authors: The quantity of clinical and demographic metadata differed by source and by participant and was supplied without curation.

Cut back by 5 bases and 6 bases, the V and J ends lie 12 bases apart. In the germline V gene, CDR1 corresponds to KGHSH and CDR2 to LQKENI. Including the terminal cysteine and phenylalanine, the CDR3 comprises 13 residues. Of the read, only the CDR3 DNA is kept; its 39 bases are in frame from base 1. The immunoSEQ Assay, a bias-controlled multiplex PCR, was used to amplify TCRbeta CDR3 regions from genomic DNA. Processing in the source paper ran as follows. Within the assay, amplification of reference gene primers was used to estimate how many nucleated cells each sample contained. Sequence reads were collapsed and filtered to measure the absolute abundance of every unique TCRbeta CDR3 rearrangement. For each sample, productive Simpson clonality was calculated as the square root of Simpson's diversity index over productive rearrangements. In TCRdb, the immuneACCESS table is reduced to in-frame sequences with V and J assigned. These tables do not hold every clone; where another copy was compared, an unresolved V gene accounts for under half, and the others remain unexplained. That table gives V, J and clone size, and the DNA gave D and trimming. The sample table lists some 120,000 clones, about 88% of them with a count of one. Approximately 1.3% of the sample comes from the top ten.

In the case of this clone: What this receptor recognizes is not known. Base qualities are not recorded, but no much larger clone differs from it by a single base.

The source of this sequence is a man aged 40-49 years with acute or convalescent COVID-19. Sequenced input: peripheral blood. The V gene is TRBV18 and the J gene is TRBJ2-3, with the D segment identity uncertain. CDR3 protein: CASSKSQSDTQYF. The DNA reads as follows: TGTGCCAGCTCAAAATCCCAGTCGGATACGCAGTATTTT.